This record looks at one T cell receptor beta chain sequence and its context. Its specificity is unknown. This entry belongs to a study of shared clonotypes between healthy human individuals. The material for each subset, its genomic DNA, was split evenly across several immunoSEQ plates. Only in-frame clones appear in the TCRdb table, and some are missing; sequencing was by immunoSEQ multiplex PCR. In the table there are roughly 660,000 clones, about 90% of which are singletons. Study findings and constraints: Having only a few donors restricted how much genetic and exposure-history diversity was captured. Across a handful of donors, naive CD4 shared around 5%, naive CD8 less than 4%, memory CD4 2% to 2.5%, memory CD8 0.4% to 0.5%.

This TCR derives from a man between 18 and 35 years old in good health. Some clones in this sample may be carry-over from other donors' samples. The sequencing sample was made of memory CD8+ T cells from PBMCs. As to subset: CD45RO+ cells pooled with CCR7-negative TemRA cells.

The CDR3 DNA reads as TGTGCCAGCAGCCTATTCGGGACTCCCCAAGAGACCCAGTACTTC. Its translation: CASSLFGTPQETQYF. The genes are TRBV11-2 and TRBJ2-5, with D maybe TRBD2 (6 bases). The CDR3 is made up of 15 amino acids. Deletions cut 5 bases from V and 1 base from J, with 14 bases between. Per the germline V gene, CDR1 is SGHAT and CDR2 is FQNNGV. The whole variable domain, remainder taken from reference TRBV11-2 and TRBJ2-5, is EAGVAQSPRYKIIEKRQSVAFWCNPISGHATLYWYQQILGQGPKLLIQFQNNGVVDDSQLPKDRFSAERLKGVDSTLKIQPAKLEDSAVYLCASSLFGTPQETQYFGPGTRLLVL.